This T cell receptor (beta chain) was retrieved from a study of blood T cell repertoires in COVID-19. At the level of the study: PBMCs, B-cell-depleted T cells, or T cells were the source of the cDNA or gDNA that made up the material.

Authors' analysis steps: Amplification with reference gene primers provided the estimates of nucleated cell counts. Profiling relied on immunoSEQ multiplex PCR, and the TCRdb table lists in-frame clones only, not all of them. V, J and clone size were drawn from that table, and D and trimming were deduced from the DNA. Among under 200,000 clones, around 81% were seen once, and the ten largest hold around 8.9%. Patients of the Seattle cohort, enrolled during active infection, were followed longitudinally. Trimming removed 8 bases from V and 0 bases from J; junction bases left unmatched: 8. The CDR3 is 15 residues long. Germline V gene data show CDR1 as SEHNR and CDR2 as FQNEAQ (reference sequence).

The chain employs TRBV7-9 and TRBJ2-3; 7 bases are a match to TRBD2. Sequenced material: peripheral blood. The origin of this receptor is a woman older than 75 with COVID-19, enrolled during active disease. The chain's CDR3 is CASGGGALSTDTQYF. CDR3 nucleotides: TGTGCCAGCGGGGGAGGGGCCCTTAGCACAGATACGCAGTATTTT. Full variable domain (missing parts from reference TRBV7-9 and TRBJ2-3): DTGVSQNPRHKITKRGQNVTFRCDPISEHNRLYWYRQTLGQGPEFLTYFQNEAQLEKSRLLSDRFSAERPKGSFSTLEIQRTEQGDSAMYLCASGGGALSTDTQYFGPGTRLTVL.